Listed below are T cell receptor beta chains from one sample, sequenced in a study of beta chain features in type 1 diabetes. The method was immunoSEQ multiplex PCR; TCRdb's version includes in-frame clones alone and lacks a portion of them. Among 150,000 to 200,000 clones listed, roughly 9% were seen once. The sequenced sample was central memory CD4+ T cells from blood. These receptors were taken from a woman aged 25 to 45 with type 1 diabetes. CDR3s include the opening cysteine and the closing phenylalanine or tryptophan. Not all rows give a size; the values are once, few, many and, for expanded clones, a class.

v_call clone_size cdr3_aa
TRBV6-4 few CASRDLAGRDEQFF
TRBV6-5 few CASGRGSYGYTF
TRBV30 few CAWSATGRYGYTF
TRBV6-6 few CASSPRYEQYF
TRBV28 few CASSFEASTDTQYF
TRBV7-8 few CASSPQAGGKNIQYF
TRBV6-5 few CASSYSPSANTGELFF
TRBV5-8 NA CASSSGGSGNTIYF
TRBV4-1 NA CASSQGQPDEQYF
TRBV4-1 few CASSQEARAGNTIYF
TRBV11-2 few CASSLVPKETQYF
TRBV2 NA CASREGEGQGYEQYF
TRBV6-6 few CASSQLAGVGEQYF
TRBV6-1 NA CASSDRLDSGETQYF
TRBV13 NA CASTRQENTEAFF
TRBV7-9 few CASSTWGGTEAFF
TRBV7-8 NA CASSLIGSSGANVLTF
TRBV27 few CASRHLQQGGYTEAFF
TRBV6-5 few CASSYIRGFNYGYTF
TRBV27 NA CASSRGGTSGYNEQFF
TRBV2 NA CASRVLAGEGDTQYF
TRBV4-1 few CASSQDWNRVNVLTF
TRBV5-1 few CASSLTGLAGAISFNEQFF
TRBV10-3 NA CAISEGQTYEKLFF
TRBV28 few CASLGQGESNTIYF
TRBV30 NA CAWRGLAPGETQYF
TRBV30 NA CAYDRGGDEQYF
TRBV5-1 once CASSLSGKPYEQYF
TRBV19 NA CASSIPGTGGAYEQYF
TRBV7-9 few CASSLGTSDTQYF
TRBV5-1 NA CASSRTGVGNNEQFF
TRBV10-3 NA CAISESGAQETQYF
TRBV28 NA CASSWDSLRETQYF
TRBV29-1 few CSVSDSYSSYEQYF
TRBV29-1 NA CSGYRGQVSTEAFF
TRBV2 NA CASTKGLAGGAADTQYF
TRBV18 NA CASSGQRSSYEQYF
TRBV5-4 few CASSDRAGGNTIYF
TRBV28 NA CASSFPGHSGNTIYF
TRBV25-1 many CASSRGLKLFF
TRBV7-9 few CASSPAGYDSPQHF
TRBV4-2 few CASSQDLVFTGELFF
TRBV11-1 NA CASSLPSGEQYF
TRBV30 NA CAWSFRDNQPQHF
TRBV18 NA CASSPNIATGETQYF
TRBV28 few CASRTGLWETQYF
TRBV5-1 NA CASSGGQGGNEQFF
TRBV7-9 few CASSLETGRYYGYTF
TRBV12-5 NA CASAPGETQYF
TRBV4-1 NA CASSPGTGDSYGYTF
TRBV29-1 few CSVFRPGTDYGYTF
TRBV6-5 NA CASSYWGDRGVYEQYF
TRBV11-2 few CASRAGTSYYNEQFF
TRBV25-1 NA CASTLTIGGSNTEAFF